This T cell receptor beta chain was found in a study of OX40 agonist ivuxolimab in advanced cancers. Study results and limitations: CD8+ T cells showed, on average, more clonal expansion than CD4+ cells. In the expanded peripheral T cells, antigen specificity was never determined.

Of note for this clone: Its antigen is unidentified.

Clones were read by immunoSEQ multiplex PCR, and TCRdb kept only the in-frame ones, dropping some. The sample consists of around 14,000 clones, around 75% of them appearing once. Trimming at V came to 0 bases and at J to 8 bases, leaving 4 bases not matched to a gene. Germline CDR1 is MNHEY and CDR2 is SVGAGI. There are 15 residues in the CDR3. The sequencing here drew on CD4+ or CD8+ T cells sorted from blood, taken in a trial of the OX40 agonist ivuxolimab. The sequence was collected from an adult with an advanced solid tumor such as melanoma, head and neck, liver or kidney cancer. The J gene is TRBJ2-1, the V gene TRBV6-5; 10 bases line up with TRBD2. CDR3: CASSYSASGSYEQFF. The CDR3 DNA follows: TGTGCCAGCAGTTACTCCGCTAGCGGGAGTTATGAGCAGTTCTTC.